This record looks at one T cell receptor (beta chain) sequence and its context. This CDR3 is 16 amino acids long. Germline-derived CDR1 and CDR2 are LNHDA and SQIVND (reference sequence). V was clipped by 3 bases and J by 6 bases; unmatched bases: 10. These data belong to a study of Ad26.COV2.S vaccination and SARS-CoV-2 variants. Some clones are missing from TCRdb's copy, which holds only in-frame ones; the method was immunoSEQ multiplex PCR. Of approximately 500,000 clones listed, roughly 89% are singletons. This sample's treatment: roughly 20 received Ad26.COV2.S at low or high dose, single or two shots; 5 received placebo; per-sample allocation not given. Collection of the samples took place on day 63 after the first injection of vaccine or placebo. It was an adult aged 18-55 years in Boston who was the donor.

The chain recombines TRBV19 with TRBJ1-2; TRBD1 matches at 10 bases. The material sequenced was peripheral blood, taken in a trial of Ad26.COV2.S vaccine versus placebo. This receptor was taken from a person aged 18-60 years who received the Ad26.COV2.S COVID-19 vaccine or a placebo. CDR3 DNA: TGTGCCAGTAGTATCTCGACAGGGGGCCGGATGAATGGCTACACCTTC. The encoded protein is CASSISTGGRMNGYTF.